Shown below are 26 T cell receptor beta chains from a single sample sequenced in a study of post-analysis software for immune sequencing data. Study-level results: Relative to controls, patients had about 5 TRBV segments at higher frequency, with TRBV5-6, TRBV5-1 and TRBV20-1 among these.

Prepared libraries of TCR beta cDNA carried unique molecular identifiers. TCRdb itself ran the PCR reads through MiXCR, one entry per CDR3 protein. The table records some 450,000 distinct CDR3 sequences, roughly 45% of them present only once. For these receptors, no antigen is known. Sequenced input: blood. The receptor source for this set is a girl between 10 and 17 years old with multiple sclerosis.

A word on this clonotype: Mismatch with germline at one junction end may stem from a read error. DNA of the CDR3: TGTGGCAGCAGCCTAGGGGGGGTAGGCTCCTACGAGCAGTACTTC. It yields the protein CGSSLGGVGSYEQYF. The chain couples TRBV7-2 to TRBJ2-7; D is perhaps TRBD2 (7 bases). The CDR3 runs 15 residues. Germline CDR1 reads SGHTA; CDR2 reads FQGNSA.

The V gene is TRBV6-2 or TRBV6-3, the J gene TRBJ2-5, with 7 bases that match TRBD2. This CDR3 contains 14 residues. Germline loops: CDR1 MNHEY, CDR2 SVGEGT. The junction had 5 bases not matched to a gene; V was cut back by 5 bases and J by 2 bases. CDR3 nucleotides: TGTGCCAGCAGTAACCCAGCGGGACAAGAGACCCAGTACTTC. Translation: CASSNPAGQETQYF.

The CDR3 loop reads CASSIFGQGLPTDTQYF. CDR3 in DNA: TGTGCCAGCAGCATCTTCGGACAGGGTCTTCCAACAGATACGCAGTATTTT. This chain links TRBV7-9 with TRBJ2-3, with TRBD1 matching 8 bases. From germline, CDR1 is SEHNR and CDR2 FQNEAQ (reference sequence). Losses at the gene ends were 5 bases for V and 3 bases for J; bases not matched to a gene: 13. This CDR3 spans 17 amino acids.

V and J are TRBV6-5 and TRBJ2-1, with TRBD2 identical over 12 bases. This CDR3 has 14 residues. Germline CDR1 reads MNHEY; CDR2 reads SVGAGI. Trimming removed 6 bases from V and 8 bases from J; junction bases left unmatched: 5. For the CDR3, the DNA is TGTGCCAGCAGGCAACTAGCGGGAGGCTATGAGCAGTTCTTC. Protein sequence: CASRQLAGGYEQFF.

The chain recombines TRBV7-9 with TRBJ2-7; perhaps TRBD1 as D (5 bases). This CDR3 has 13 amino acids. V was clipped by 8 bases and J by 3 bases, with 14 bases between them. Germline V CDR1 and CDR2: SEHNR, FQNEAQ (reference sequence). CDR3 residues: CASGREFLYEQYF. CDR3 coding DNA: TGTGCCAGCGGCAGGGAATTCCTCTACGAGCAGTACTTC.

The V call is TRBV6-5, the J call TRBJ1-2; D is unresolved. Trimming removed 0 bases at V and 0 bases at J, with 8 bases between. This CDR3 spans 15 amino acids. CDR1 and CDR2 from the germline V gene are MNHEY and SVGAGI. CDR3 loop: CASSYSRVANYGYTF. In nucleotides, the CDR3 is TGTGCCAGCAGTTACTCAAGGGTAGCTAACTATGGCTACACCTTC.

This chain links TRBV20-1 with TRBJ2-1, with 8 bases matching TRBD2. J lost 9 bases, V lost 6 bases, and 16 bases had no gene match. Germline CDR1 reads DFQATT; CDR2 reads SNEGSKA (reference sequence). The CDR3 runs 15 residues. CDR3 sequence: CSASYGAGGSSEQFF. CDR3 nucleotides: TGCAGTGCCTCCTATGGGGCGGGAGGAAGTTCTGAGCAGTTCTTC.

This rearrangement joins TRBV20-1 to TRBJ1-5; unclear D gene. The CDR3 is made up of 11 amino acids. Germline assignment: CDR1 DFQATT and CDR2 SNEGSKA (reference sequence). Deletions cut 0 bases from V and 6 bases from J, with 3 bases between. Here the CDR3 reads CSARDRQPQHF. The DNA for the CDR3 is TGCAGTGCTAGAGATCGTCAGCCCCAGCATTTT.

The V gene is TRBV28, the J gene TRBJ2-7; 9 nucleotides align to TRBD1. With the DNA end fitting TRBJ2-5 better, the J assignment may be wrong. Germline V gene sequence: CDR1 MDHEN, CDR2 SYDVKM. The CDR3 is 18 amino acids. DNA for the CDR3: TGTGCCAGCAGTTTATTGGATCTCCGGGACAGGGTTCGAGAGACCCAGTACTTC. Translated: CASSLLDLRDRVRETQYF.

The chain combines TRBV5-1 with TRBJ2-4, with 7 bases lining up with TRBD1. The assigned J gene may be wrong: the sequence end matches TRBJ2-7 better. Germline CDR1 SGHRS, CDR2 YFSETQ. The CDR3 runs 15 residues. The DNA for the CDR3 is TGCGCCAGCAGCTTCGGACAGGCAACTGCCTACGAGCAGTACTTC. It yields the protein CASSFGQATAYEQYF.

The V and J genes are TRBV5-5 and TRBJ1-1, with a tentative D call TRBD1 (5 bases). V shed 1 base and J shed 0 bases, with 13 bases lying between them. Germline values: CDR1 SGHKS, CDR2 YYEKEE (reference sequence). The CDR3 has 16 amino acids. CDR3 in amino acids: CASSLRGTDLNTEAFF. The CDR3 DNA follows: TGTGCCAGCAGCTTGAGAGGGACGGACCTGAACACTGAAGCTTTCTTT. Using reference TRBV5-5 and TRBJ1-1 for the parts outside the CDR3, the full variable domain is DAGVTQSPTHLIKTRGQQVTLRCSPISGHKSVSWYQQVLGQGPQFIFQYYEKEERGRGNFPDRFSARQFPNYSSELNVNALLLGDSALYLCASSLRGTDLNTEAFFGQGTRLTVV.

The CDR3 sequence is CATSRGGAPGERNEQFF. The CDR3 nucleotides read TGTGCCACCAGCAGAGGAGGTGCGCCGGGAGAAAGGAATGAGCAGTTCTTC. V usage is TRBV15 and J usage is TRBJ2-1; perhaps TRBD2 as D (6 bases). Deletions cut 1 base from V and 7 bases from J, with 20 bases between. The CDR3 length is 17 residues. CDR1 and CDR2 from the germline V gene are LNHNV and YYDKDF (reference sequence).

This clonotype was detected ten times or more. The chain carries TRBV5-1 and TRBJ2-1; possibly TRBD2 for D (6 bases). CDR1 is SGHRS, CDR2 YFSETQ, per germline. This CDR3 comprises 13 residues. V dropped 1 base and J dropped 6 bases, with 8 bases sitting between them. The CDR3 loop reads CASSLTGVNEQFF. CDR3 nucleotides: TGCGCCAGCAGCTTGACGGGGGTCAATGAGCAGTTCTTC.

The rearrangement joins TRBV20-1 to TRBJ2-7, with a possible D match to TRBD2 (6 bases). V lost 3 bases, J lost 0 bases, and 12 bases lay in between. The CDR3 is 14 amino acids. Germline CDR1 is DFQATT and CDR2 is SNEGSKA (reference sequence). CDR3 region: CSARDGGSSYEQYF. The CDR3 nucleotides are TGCAGTGCTAGGGACGGAGGGAGCTCCTACGAGCAGTACTTC.

The chain carries TRBV20-1 and TRBJ2-1, with 13 nucleotides matching TRBD2. The length of the CDR3 is 14 residues. V lost 3 bases and J lost 9; bases outside the gene matches: 5. Germline loops: CDR1 DFQATT, CDR2 SNEGSKA (reference sequence). The CDR3 DNA is TGCAGTGCTAGTCGGACTAGCGGGAGAGGTGAGCAGTTCTTC. It codes for CSASRTSGRGEQFF.

In DNA, the CDR3 is TGCGCCAGCAGCCAAGAGGAAACTAGCGGGAGATTCTACGAGCAGTACTTC. Protein: CASSQEETSGRFYEQYF. V usage is TRBV4-3 and J usage is TRBJ2-7, with 11 bases that match TRBD2. The germline gives CDR1 LGHNA, CDR2 YSLEER. The junction had 7 bases not matched to a gene; V was cut back by 0 bases and J by 3 bases. The CDR3 is 17 residues long.

J is TRBJ1-1 and V is TRBV24-1; the D gene is possibly TRBD1 (6 bases). Trimming removed 4 bases from V and 5 bases from J, with 13 bases in between. Germline-derived CDR1 and CDR2 are KGHDR and SFDVKD. The CDR3 is 14 residues long. The CDR3 region has the DNA TGTGCCACCAGTGACTCAGGGGAGGGAACTGAAGCTTTCTTT. Protein product: CATSDSGEGTEAFF.

The chain has TRBV16 and TRBJ2-1, with D possibly TRBD2 on 6 matching bases. Trimming left V 3 bases short and J 7 bases short, with 19 bases between. Germline CDR1 KGHSY, CDR2 FQNENV. The CDR3 sequence is 16 residues long. This chain's CDR3 is CASSQALAIPLNEQFF. In nucleotides, the CDR3 is TGTGCCAGCAGCCAGGCCCTAGCGATCCCCCTTAATGAGCAGTTCTTC.

This clonotype has only a few counts. V is TRBV7-3 and J is TRBJ2-6; 8 bases agree with TRBD1. Germline V lookup: CDR1 SGHTA, CDR2 FQGTGA. After removal of 5 bases from V and 2 bases from J, the junction contained 8 bases not matched to a gene. CDR3 size: 17 residues. This CDR3 is CASSLGQGKAGANVLTF. The DNA for the CDR3 is TGTGCCAGCAGCCTCGGACAGGGCAAGGCTGGGGCCAACGTCCTGACTTTC.

This clonotype occurred a few times. V usage is TRBV20-1 and J usage is TRBJ2-5, with a weak D call TRBD2 (5 bases). The germline V gene has CDR1 DFQATT and CDR2 SNEGSKA (reference sequence). This CDR3 is built from 12 residues. Trimming pared 5 bases from V and 2 bases from J, leaving 9 bases between. The CDR3 is CSAWRSQETQYF. CDR3 nucleotide sequence: TGCAGTGCTTGGAGGTCTCAAGAGACCCAGTACTTC.

The count of this clonotype is one. The CDR3 protein is CASSFEEGEDTQYF. The DNA for the CDR3 is TGTGCCAGCAGTTTTGAGGAGGGTGAGGATACGCAGTATTTT. This chain uses TRBV12-3 or TRBV12-4 with TRBJ2-3, with D tentatively TRBD2 (6 bases). Trimming took off 3 bases at V and 6 bases at J, with 13 bases between the two ends. The CDR3 has 14 amino acids.

In its sample, this clonotype was seen many times. As DNA, the CDR3 is TGCAGTGCTAGAGATCAGGGGGGCTATGGCTACACCTTC. This codes for CSARDQGGYGYTF. The chain links TRBV20-1 to TRBJ1-2; 7 bases agree with TRBD1. This CDR3 is built from 13 residues. Trimming at V came to 0 bases and at J to 4 bases, leaving 2 bases not matched to a gene. CDR1 is DFQATT, CDR2 SNEGSKA, per germline (reference sequence).

This clonotype was picked up a small number of times. This chain connects TRBV5-1 to TRBJ2-5; D may be TRBD2 (5 bases). This CDR3 is built from 14 residues. V shed 0 bases and J shed 2 bases, with 8 bases lying between them. The V gene's germline CDR1 is SGHRS and CDR2 YFSETQ. The CDR3 sequence is CASSLEAVQETQYF. The CDR3 DNA follows: TGCGCCAGCAGCTTGGAAGCGGTACAAGAGACCCAGTACTTC.

This clonotype was detected only a few times. CDR3 coding DNA: TGTGCCAGCAGAATCTCCGGTGGGACTAGTTCCTACAATGAGCAGTTCTTC. The encoded protein is CASRISGGTSSYNEQFF. The chain is built from TRBV6-1 and TRBJ2-1; 8 bases align to TRBD2. The CDR3 spans 17 residues. V dropped 6 bases and J dropped 1; count of bases not matched to a gene: 11. Looked up from germline, CDR1 is MNHNS and CDR2 is SASEGT.

The sample holds a few counts of this clonotype. J is TRBJ2-7 and V is TRBV5-1, with 10 positions matching TRBD2. This CDR3 has 17 residues. CDR1 is SGHRS, CDR2 YFSETQ, per germline. The trim removed 0 bases at V and 0 bases at J, leaving 6 bases unmatched. The CDR3 loop is CASSLVGLAGASYEQYF. The CDR3 nucleotides are TGCGCCAGCAGCTTGGTTGGGCTAGCGGGAGCCTCCTACGAGCAGTACTTC.

This chain uses TRBV9 with TRBJ2-3; 14 bases match TRBD2. Germline V CDR1 and CDR2: SGDLS, YYNGEE. V shed 3 bases, J shed 5 bases, and the junction held 5 bases outside the gene matches. This CDR3 has 16 residues. In nucleotides, the CDR3 is TGTGCCAGCAGCGCCGGACTAGCGGGAGGCAGAGATACGCAGTATTTT. Translation: CASSAGLAGGRDTQYF. Full variable domain (remainder filled in from reference TRBV9 and TRBJ2-3): DSGVTQTPKHLITATGQRVTLRCSPRSGDLSVYWYQQSLDQGLQFLIQYYNGEERAKGNILERFSAQQFPDLHSELNLSSLELGDSALYFCASSAGLAGGRDTQYFGPGTRLTVL.